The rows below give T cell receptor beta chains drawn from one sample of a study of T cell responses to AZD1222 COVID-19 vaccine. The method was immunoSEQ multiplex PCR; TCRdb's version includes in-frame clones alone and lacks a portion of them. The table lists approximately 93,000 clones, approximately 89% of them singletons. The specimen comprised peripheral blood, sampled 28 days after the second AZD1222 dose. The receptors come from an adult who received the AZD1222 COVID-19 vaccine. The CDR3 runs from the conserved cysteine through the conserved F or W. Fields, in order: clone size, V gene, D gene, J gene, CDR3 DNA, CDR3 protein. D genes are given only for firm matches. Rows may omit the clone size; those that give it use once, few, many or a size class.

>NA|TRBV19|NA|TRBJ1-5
TGTGCCAGTAGTATAATGGGTCAGCCCCAGCATTTT
CASSIMGQPQHF
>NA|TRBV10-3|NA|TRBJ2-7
TGTGCCATCAGGGAGAACCCGGGACACCAGCAGTACTTC
CAIRENPGHQQYF
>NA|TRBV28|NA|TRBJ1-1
TGTGCCAGCAGCGAACAGGGTTTGACTGAAGCTTTCTTT
CASSEQGLTEAFF
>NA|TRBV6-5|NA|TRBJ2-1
TGTGCCAGTGCGTTGAGGGGTTCTTTAGATGAGCAGTTCTTC
CASALRGSLDEQFF
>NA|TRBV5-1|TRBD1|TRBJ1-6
TGCGCCAGCAGCCGAGGACAGGGCCATTCACCCCTCCACTTT
CASSRGQGHSPLHF
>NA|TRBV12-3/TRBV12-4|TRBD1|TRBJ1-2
TGTGCCAGCAGGCAGGGGGCCTATGGCTGCACCTTC
CASRQGAYGCTF
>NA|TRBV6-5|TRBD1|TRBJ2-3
TGTGCCAGCAGAGACAGGGGTTTTCGGGCAGATACGCAGTATTTT
CASRDRGFRADTQYF
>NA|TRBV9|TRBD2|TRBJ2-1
TGTGCCAGCAGCGGTAGCGGGGGGGAGCAGTTCTTC
CASSGSGGEQFF
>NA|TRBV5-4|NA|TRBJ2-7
TGTGCCAGCAGCTTTGGGCGGGGCTCCTACGAGCAGTACTTC
CASSFGRGSYEQYF
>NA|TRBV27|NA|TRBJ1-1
TGTGCCAGCAGTTTAGGCAGATCGAACACTGAAGCTTTCTTT
CASSLGRSNTEAFF
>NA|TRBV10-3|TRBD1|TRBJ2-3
TGTGCCATCAGTGGGACAGGGGGAGCAGATACGCAGTATTTT
CAISGTGGADTQYF
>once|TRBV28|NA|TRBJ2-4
TGTGCCAGCAGTCTGTTGGCCAAAAACATTCAGTACTTC
CASSLLAKNIQYF
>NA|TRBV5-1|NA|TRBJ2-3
TGCGCCAGCAGCCTCGGACAGCTAGCCGATACGCAGTATTTT
CASSLGQLADTQYF
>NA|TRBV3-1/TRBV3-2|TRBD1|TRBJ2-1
TGTGCCAGCAGCCAGACCGGGACAGTTATATACAATGAGCAGTTCTTC
CASSQTGTVIYNEQFF
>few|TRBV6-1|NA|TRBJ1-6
TGTGCCAGCAGTGTAGATACCGGGGGAGGGACCTCACCCCTCCACTTT
CASSVDTGGGTSPLHF
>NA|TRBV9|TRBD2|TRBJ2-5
TGTGCCAGCAGCGTAGCTACCGGGACTAGCGGCGCGTCGCGCCAGTACTTC
CASSVATGTSGASRQYF
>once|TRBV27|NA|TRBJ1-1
TGTGCCAGCAGTCCAGGGGAAAGGGGCACTGAAGCTTTCTTT
CASSPGERGTEAFF
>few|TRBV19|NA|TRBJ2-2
TGTGCCAGTAGTCGGGCGAAGGCCGGGGAGCTGTTTTTT
CASSRAKAGELFF
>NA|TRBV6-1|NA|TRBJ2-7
TGTGCCAGCAGTGAAATGGGGGGGCTGGGCGAGCAGTACTTC
CASSEMGGLGEQYF
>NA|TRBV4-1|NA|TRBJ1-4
TGCGCCAGCAGCCGAAAGGGACAATCAACTAATGAAAAACTGTTTTTT
CASSRKGQSTNEKLFF
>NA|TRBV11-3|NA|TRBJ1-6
TGTGCCAGCAGCTTAAACGTCTTTGGGGGGCGCGGTTCACCCCTCCACTTT
CASSLNVFGGRGSPLHF
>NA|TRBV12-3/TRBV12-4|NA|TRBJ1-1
TGTGCCAGCAGTTTAGGGTCGTTCACTGAAGCTTTCTTT
CASSLGSFTEAFF
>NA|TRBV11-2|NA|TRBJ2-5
TGTGCCAGCAGCCCGGGCTTTAGGGAGACCCAGTACTTC
CASSPGFRETQYF
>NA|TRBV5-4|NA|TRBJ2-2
TGTGCCAGCAGCGCCGGGGGAGCGAACACCGGGGAGCTGTTTTTT
CASSAGGANTGELFF
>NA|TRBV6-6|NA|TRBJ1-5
TGTGCCAGCAGTTACCTTGGATGGGGGGATGGTCAGCCCCAGCATTTT
CASSYLGWGDGQPQHF
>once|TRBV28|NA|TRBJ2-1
TGTGCCAGCAGTTTACGGCGGGACTCCTACAATGAGCAGTTCTTC
CASSLRRDSYNEQFF
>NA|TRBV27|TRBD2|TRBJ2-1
TGTGCCAGCACCTTAGCGGGGGAGGGATACAATGAGCAGTTCTTC
CASTLAGEGYNEQFF
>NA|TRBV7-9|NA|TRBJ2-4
TGTGCCAGCAGCTTAGTGGACTTAGACTTC
CASSLVDLDF
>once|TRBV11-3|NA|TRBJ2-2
TGTGCCAGCAGCCGCAACCAGCCGCGTGCCCCACTGTTTTTT
CASSRNQPRAPLFF
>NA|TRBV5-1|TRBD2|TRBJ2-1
TGCGCCAGCAGCTTGGGGCGGGGGGGCCACGATGAGCAGTTCTTC
CASSLGRGGHDEQFF
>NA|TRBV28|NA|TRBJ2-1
TGTGCCAGCACCTCTACGGCTAACAATGAGCAGTTCTTC
CASTSTANNEQFF